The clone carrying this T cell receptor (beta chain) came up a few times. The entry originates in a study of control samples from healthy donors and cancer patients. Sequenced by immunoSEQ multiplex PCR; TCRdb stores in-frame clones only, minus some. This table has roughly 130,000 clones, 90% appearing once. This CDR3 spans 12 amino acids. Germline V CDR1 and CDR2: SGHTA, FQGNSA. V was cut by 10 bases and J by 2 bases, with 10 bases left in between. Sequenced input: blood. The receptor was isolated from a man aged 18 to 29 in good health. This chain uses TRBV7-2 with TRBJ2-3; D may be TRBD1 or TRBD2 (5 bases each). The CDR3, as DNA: TGTGCCACCGGGACGTACACAGATACGCAGTATTTT. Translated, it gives CATGTYTDTQYF.